These T cell receptor beta chains were read from a single sample in a study of cytomegalovirus exposure and HLA in healthy donors. The method was immunoSEQ multiplex PCR; TCRdb's version includes in-frame clones alone and lacks a portion of them. This sample contains approximately 150,000 clones. The sample consisted of PBMCs. These receptors originate from a woman younger than 30 in good health and CMV-seronegative. Each CDR3 is given with its conserved first and last residue. The D gene is left open where the match is weak.

V gene,D gene,J gene,CDR3 protein,CDR3 DNA
TRBV5-6,TRBD2,TRBJ2-1,CASSLLLAGINEQFF,TGTGCCAGCAGCTTGTTACTAGCGGGCATCAATGAGCAGTTCTTC
TRBV4-2,TRBD2,TRBJ2-7,CASSQGGQREPYEQYF,TGTGCCAGCAGCCAGGGGGGCCAGCGGGAGCCCTACGAGCAGTACTTC
TRBV7-6,NA,TRBJ1-1,CASSLLVWRGSTEAFF,TGTGCCAGCAGCTTATTAGTTTGGCGGGGGAGCACTGAAGCTTTCTTT
TRBV7-2,TRBD2,TRBJ2-1,CASSFHAGVSYNEQFF,TGTGCCAGCAGTTTTCACGCGGGAGTGTCCTACAATGAGCAGTTCTTC
TRBV4-2,NA,TRBJ1-4,CASSQDKAGANEKLFF,TGTGCCAGCAGCCAAGATAAGGCAGGGGCGAATGAAAAACTGTTTTTT
TRBV19,TRBD1,TRBJ2-3,CASRYVGQGTDTQYF,TGTGCCAGTAGGTATGTCGGACAGGGCACAGATACGCAGTATTTT
TRBV7-2,TRBD2,TRBJ2-2,CASSLRWGLAETNTGELFF,TGTGCCAGCAGCCTCCGATGGGGACTAGCGGAAACGAACACCGGGGAGCTGTTTTTT
TRBV7-8,NA,TRBJ2-3,CASSLNQISGTDTQYF,TGTGCCAGCAGCTTAAACCAAATTAGCGGCACAGATACGCAGTATTTT
TRBV7-3,NA,TRBJ2-5,CASSLSADQETQYF,TGTGCCAGCAGCCTTTCGGCGGACCAAGAGACCCAGTACTTC
TRBV19,NA,TRBJ2-5,CASRGTETQYF,TGTGCCAGTCGAGGAACGGAGACCCAGTACTTC
TRBV6-5,NA,TRBJ2-7,CASSGGVVYEQYF,TGTGCCAGCAGTGGCGGGGTCGTCTACGAGCAGTACTTC
TRBV11-2,NA,TRBJ2-2,CASNRGGPTGELFF,TGTGCCAGCAACCGAGGAGGACCCACCGGGGAGCTGTTTTTT
TRBV7-9,NA,TRBJ2-2,CASSPRGPQNTGELFF,TGTGCCAGCAGCCCTAGGGGTCCCCAGAACACCGGGGAGCTGTTTTTT